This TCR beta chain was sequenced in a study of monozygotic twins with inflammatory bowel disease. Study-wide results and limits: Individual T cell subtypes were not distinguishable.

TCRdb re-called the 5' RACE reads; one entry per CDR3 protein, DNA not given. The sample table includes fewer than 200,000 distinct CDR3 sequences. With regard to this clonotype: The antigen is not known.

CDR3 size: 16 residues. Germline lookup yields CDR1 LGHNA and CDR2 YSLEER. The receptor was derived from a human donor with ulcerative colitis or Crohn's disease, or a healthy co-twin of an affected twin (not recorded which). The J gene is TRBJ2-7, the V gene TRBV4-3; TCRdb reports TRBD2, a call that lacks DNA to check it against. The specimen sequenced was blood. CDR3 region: CASSPWGGLIPGEQYF.